The 16 T cell receptor beta chains below come from one sample, sequenced in a study of T cell responses to AZD1222 COVID-19 vaccine. The repertoire was sequenced with immunoSEQ multiplex PCR; TCRdb's copy has only in-frame clones and lacks some. The sample lists tens of thousands of clones; 80% to 90% were seen once. Source: peripheral blood, taken on day 0 of AZD1222 vaccination. The receptors here all came from an adult in good health.

The rearrangement links TRBV9 to TRBJ1-1; D gene ambiguous. Trimming stripped 8 bases from V and 4 bases from J, with 12 bases between. From germline, CDR1 is SGDLS and CDR2 YYNGEE. The CDR3 extends over 12 amino acids. The CDR3 bases are TGTGCCAGGGGAGGGAGCGGCACTGAAGCTTTCTTT. Amino acids: CARGGSGTEAFF.

With regard to this clone: One end of the junction fails to match germline, which may point to a read error. This chain connects TRBV7-8 to TRBJ1-6, with D hard to call. Germline CDR1 SGHVS, CDR2 FQNEAQ. There are 15 residues in the CDR3. CDR3 protein: CASTLDGSRNSPLHF. CDR3 sequence (DNA): TGTGCCAGCACCTTAGACGGGAGTCGTAATTCACCCCTCCACTTT.

The chain is built from TRBV29-1 and TRBJ1-2; D is unclear. Trimming left V 1 base short and J 8 bases short, with 14 bases between. Germline loops: CDR1 SQVTM, CDR2 ANQGSEA. This CDR3 comprises 13 residues. The CDR3 here is CSVEGVRGSGYTF. CDR3 bases: TGCAGCGTTGAAGGGGTTCGGGGAAGCGGCTACACCTTC.

The chain uses TRBV9 and TRBJ2-2; 9 bases are a match to TRBD1. V was pared by 4 bases and J by 6 bases, with 22 bases of the junction left unmatched. The CDR3 is 20 residues long. The germline V gene encodes CDR1 SGDLS and CDR2 YYNGEE. DNA of the CDR3: TGTGCCAGCAGCCGAACAACCGGGACAGGGAGCCTCGAGGGCCCCGGGGAGCTGTTTTTT. This sequence encodes CASSRTTGTGSLEGPGELFF. The complete variable domain, with remaining parts taken from reference TRBV9 and TRBJ2-2, reads DSGVTQTPKHLITATGQRVTLRCSPRSGDLSVYWYQQSLDQGLQFLIQYYNGEERAKGNILERFSAQQFPDLHSELNLSSLELGDSALYFCASSRTTGTGSLEGPGELFFGEGSRLTVL.

The genes are TRBV18 and TRBJ2-5; either TRBD1 or TRBD2 may supply D (5 bases each). This CDR3 has 15 amino acids. Trimming removed 3 bases at V and 1 base at J, with 12 bases between. The germline V gene encodes CDR1 KGHSH and CDR2 LQKENI. CDR3: CASSPPGTVQETQYF. The CDR3 DNA reads as TGTGCCAGCTCACCGCCCGGGACGGTCCAAGAGACCCAGTACTTC.

The CDR3 coding sequence is TGTGCCACCAGTGACCAGGACAGGAATGAAGCTTTCTTT. This encodes CATSDQDRNEAFF. The chain links TRBV24-1 to TRBJ1-1, with TRBD1 identical over 7 bases. CDR3 size: 13 residues. With 4 bases clipped from V and 7 bases from J, the junction kept 5 bases outside the gene matches. Germline V gene lookup returns CDR1 KGHDR and CDR2 SFDVKD.

The CDR3 DNA reads TGTGCCAGCAGCTTAAGGCTGGGGGTCGCGAGCGAGCAGTACTTC. Protein: CASSLRLGVASEQYF. The chain links TRBV7-8 to TRBJ2-7; D might be TRBD1 or TRBD2, each matching 5 bases. V lost 2 bases, J lost 6 bases, and 17 bases lay in between. The V gene's germline CDR1 is SGHVS and CDR2 FQNEAQ. The CDR3 has 15 residues.

V and J are TRBV5-6 and TRBJ2-5; D is possibly TRBD1 (5 bases). This CDR3 has 14 amino acids. V lost 5 bases, J lost 2 bases, and 13 bases lay in between. Germline CDR1 and CDR2: SGHDT and YYEEEE. The CDR3 loop reads CASRQWTPQETQYF. Written as DNA, the CDR3 is TGTGCCAGCAGGCAATGGACACCTCAAGAGACCCAGTACTTC.

V gene TRBV30 combines with J gene TRBJ1-5; D not resolved. Germline V gene sequence: CDR1 GTSNPN, CDR2 SVGIG (reference sequence). The V and J ends lost 2 bases and 4 bases respectively, with 6 bases between them. This CDR3 is built from 12 residues. The CDR3 reads CAWSRYNQPQHF. The CDR3 region has the DNA TGTGCCTGGAGTCGGTATAATCAGCCCCAGCATTTT.

The V call is TRBV7-3, the J call TRBJ2-3, with D tentatively TRBD2 (6 bases). This CDR3 spans 16 amino acids. Trimming took 3 bases from V and 5 from J, leaving 18 bases between them. Germline assignment: CDR1 SGHTA and CDR2 FQGTGA. The CDR3 protein is CASSFRDPPRGDTQYF. CDR3 coding DNA: TGTGCCAGCAGCTTCCGGGACCCTCCGCGGGGAGATACGCAGTATTTT. The variable domain in full, with the rest retrieved from reference TRBV7-3 and TRBJ2-3, is GAGVSQTPSNKVTEKGKYVELRCDPISGHTALYWYRQSLGQGPEFLIYFQGTGAADDSGLPNDRFFAVRPEGSVSTLKIQRTERGDSAVYLCASSFRDPPRGDTQYFGPGTRLTVL.

The CDR3 loop is CASSLVSDQPQHF. The CDR3 DNA sequence: TGTGCCAGCAGCTTAGTTTCGGATCAGCCCCAGCATTTT. The genes are TRBV7-2 and TRBJ1-5; D is undetermined. CDR1 SGHTA and CDR2 FQGNSA come from the germline V gene. V lost 1 base and J lost 5, with 6 bases in between. The CDR3 sequence is 13 residues long.

The V and J genes are TRBV6-1 and TRBJ1-4, with D unresolved. The CDR3 is 16 amino acids. The germline CDR1 and CDR2 sequences are MNHNS and SASEGT. Deletions cut 3 bases from V and 4 bases from J, with 15 bases between. The CDR3 protein is CASSDSRTWGNEKLFF. The DNA of the CDR3 is TGTGCCAGCAGTGATTCGAGGACTTGGGGTAATGAAAAACTGTTTTTT.

The chain joins TRBV11-2 to TRBJ2-7, with 7 nucleotides matching TRBD1. V was pared by 2 bases and J by 4 bases, with 2 bases of the junction left unmatched. In germline, CDR1 is SGHAT, CDR2 FQNNGV. This CDR3 spans 13 amino acids. The CDR3: CASSLQQGYEQYF. The CDR3 DNA is TGTGCCAGCAGCTTACAACAGGGGTACGAGCAGTACTTC. Complete variable domain (other parts from reference TRBV11-2 and TRBJ2-7): EAGVAQSPRYKIIEKRQSVAFWCNPISGHATLYWYQQILGQGPKLLIQFQNNGVVDDSQLPKDRFSAERLKGVDSTLKIQPAKLEDSAVYLCASSLQQGYEQYFGPGTRLTVT.

The CDR3 here is CSGGQGESTDTQYF. As DNA, the CDR3 is TGCAGCGGCGGACAGGGGGAAAGCACAGATACGCAGTATTTT. The chain links TRBV29-1 to TRBJ2-3; 10 bases line up with TRBD1. Trimming removed 7 bases from V and 0 bases from J; junction bases left unmatched: 4. Germline assignment: CDR1 SQVTM and CDR2 ANQGSEA. This CDR3 has 14 residues.

The chain recombines TRBV19 with TRBJ1-1; D is perhaps TRBD1 (5 bases). The ends were cut back, 3 bases at V and 8 bases at J, with 13 bases in the middle. CDR1 and CDR2 from the germline V gene are LNHDA and SQIVND (reference sequence). CDR3 length: 13 amino acids. The CDR3, as DNA: TGTGCCAGTAGTATTACAGAGGGGAGCGAAGCTTTCTTT. This gives the protein CASSITEGSEAFF.

The V call is TRBV29-1, the J call TRBJ1-2; perhaps TRBD1 as D (5 bases). This CDR3 contains 15 residues. The V end lost 4 bases, the J end lost 3 bases, and 18 bases lay between the germline ends. Germline V gene data show CDR1 as SQVTM and CDR2 as ANQGSEA. CDR3 amino acids: CSVGGFRGDDYGYTF. The CDR3 DNA reads as TGCAGCGTTGGGGGGTTCCGTGGGGATGACTATGGCTACACCTTC. The whole variable domain, remainder taken from reference TRBV29-1 and TRBJ1-2, is SAVISQKPSRDICQRGTSLTIQCQVDSQVTMMFWYRQQPGQSLTLIATANQGSEATYESGFVIDKFPISRPNLTFSTLTVSNMSPEDSSIYLCSVGGFRGDDYGYTFGSGTRLTVV.